This paragraph reports one TCR beta chain. The germline V and J ends were trimmed by 6 bases and 1 base, with 7 bases remaining between them. CDR3 length: 13 residues. Per the germline V gene, CDR1 is SEHNR and CDR2 is FQNEAQ (reference sequence). Profiling relied on immunoSEQ multiplex PCR, and the TCRdb table lists in-frame clones only, not all of them. The sample has about 67,000 clones; 92% are singletons. The data stem from a study of T cells after somatic rescue of genetic block. The TCR comes from a man aged 35 to 55. Material: peripheral blood mononuclear cells (PBMCs). The chain has TRBV7-9 and TRBJ2-1; D gene uncertain. CDR3 protein: CASRSSSYNEQFF. The CDR3 coding sequence is TGTGCCAGCAGGAGCTCTTCCTACAATGAGCAGTTCTTC.